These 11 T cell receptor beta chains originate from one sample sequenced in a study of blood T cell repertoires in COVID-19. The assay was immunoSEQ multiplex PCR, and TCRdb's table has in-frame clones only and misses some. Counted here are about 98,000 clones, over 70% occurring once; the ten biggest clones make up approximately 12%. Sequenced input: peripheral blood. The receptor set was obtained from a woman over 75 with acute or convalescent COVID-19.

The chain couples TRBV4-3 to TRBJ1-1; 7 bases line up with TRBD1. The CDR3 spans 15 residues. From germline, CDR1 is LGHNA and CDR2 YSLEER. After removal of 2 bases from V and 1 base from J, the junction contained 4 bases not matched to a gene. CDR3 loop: CASSQRQGGNTEAFF. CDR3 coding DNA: TGCGCCAGCAGCCAACGGCAGGGGGGGAACACTGAAGCTTTCTTT.

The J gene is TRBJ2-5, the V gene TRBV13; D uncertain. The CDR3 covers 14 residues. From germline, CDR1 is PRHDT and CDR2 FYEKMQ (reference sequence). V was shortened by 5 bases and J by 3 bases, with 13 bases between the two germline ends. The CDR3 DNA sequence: TGTGCCAGCAGCCTAACCGACTTAAAAGAGACCCAGTACTTC. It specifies CASSLTDLKETQYF.

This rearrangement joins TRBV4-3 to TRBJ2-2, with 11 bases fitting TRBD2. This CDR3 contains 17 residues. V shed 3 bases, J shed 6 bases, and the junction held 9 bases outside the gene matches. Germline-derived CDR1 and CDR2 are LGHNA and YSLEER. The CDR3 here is CASSQDLAGGYPGELFF. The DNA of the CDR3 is TGCGCCAGCAGCCAGGACTTAGCGGGGGGGTATCCCGGGGAGCTGTTTTTT.

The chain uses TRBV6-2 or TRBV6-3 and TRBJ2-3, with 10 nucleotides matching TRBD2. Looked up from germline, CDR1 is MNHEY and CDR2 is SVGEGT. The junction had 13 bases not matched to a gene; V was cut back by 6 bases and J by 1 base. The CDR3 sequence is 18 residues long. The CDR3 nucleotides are TGTGCCAGCAGCAGTATCCTAGCGGGGGAACGTGGCACAGATACGCAGTATTTT. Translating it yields CASSSILAGERGTDTQYF.

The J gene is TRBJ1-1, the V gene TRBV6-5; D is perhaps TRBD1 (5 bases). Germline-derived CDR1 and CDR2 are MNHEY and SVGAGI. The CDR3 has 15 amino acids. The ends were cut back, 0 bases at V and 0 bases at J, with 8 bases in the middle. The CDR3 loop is CASSYSDKLNTEAFF. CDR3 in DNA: TGTGCCAGCAGTTACTCGGACAAATTGAACACTGAAGCTTTCTTT.

The CDR3: CASSLIGQGARETQYF. The CDR3, as DNA: TGTGCCAGCAGCTTAATTGGACAGGGGGCCCGGGAGACCCAGTACTTC. This chain uses TRBV7-9 with TRBJ2-5; 11 bases match TRBD1. This CDR3 has 16 amino acids. CDR1 and CDR2 from the germline V gene are SEHNR and FQNEAQ (reference sequence). The V gene end was trimmed by 2 bases and the J gene end by 5 bases; junction bases not matched to a gene: 7.

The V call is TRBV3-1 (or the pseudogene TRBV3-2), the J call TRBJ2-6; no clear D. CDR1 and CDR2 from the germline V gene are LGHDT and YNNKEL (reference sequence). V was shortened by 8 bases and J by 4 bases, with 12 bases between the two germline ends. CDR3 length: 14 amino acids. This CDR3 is CASCHGSGANVLTF. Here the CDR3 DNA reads TGTGCCAGCTGTCACGGGTCCGGGGCCAACGTCCTGACTTTC.

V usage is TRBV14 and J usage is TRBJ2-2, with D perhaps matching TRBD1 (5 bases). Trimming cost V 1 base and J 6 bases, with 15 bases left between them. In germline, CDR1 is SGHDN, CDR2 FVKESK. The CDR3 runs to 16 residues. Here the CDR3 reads CASSQATPRVSGELFF. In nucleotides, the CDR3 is TGTGCCAGCAGCCAAGCCACTCCCAGGGTGTCCGGGGAGCTGTTTTTT.

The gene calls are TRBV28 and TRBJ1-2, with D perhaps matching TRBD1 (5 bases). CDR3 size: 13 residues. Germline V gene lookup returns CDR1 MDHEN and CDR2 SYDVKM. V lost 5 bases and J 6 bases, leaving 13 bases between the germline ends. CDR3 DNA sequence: TGTGCCAGCAGTGTATCAGCGGGGGATGGCTACACCTTC. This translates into CASSVSAGDGYTF.

The CDR3 DNA sequence: TGTGCCAGCAGTTTAAGAAGGGGCGGGGGGGCCGGCACAGATACGCAGTATTTT. Translating it yields CASSLRRGGGAGTDTQYF. The V gene is TRBV27, the J gene TRBJ2-3; TRBD2 matches 9 bases. Trimming removed 2 bases from V and 1 base from J; junction bases left unmatched: 10. Germline V gene lookup returns CDR1 MNHEY and CDR2 SMNVEV (reference sequence). There are 18 residues in the CDR3.

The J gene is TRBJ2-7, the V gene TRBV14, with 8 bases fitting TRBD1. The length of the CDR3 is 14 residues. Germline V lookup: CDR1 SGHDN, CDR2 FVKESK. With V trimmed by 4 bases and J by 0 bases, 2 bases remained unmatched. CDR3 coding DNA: TGTGCCAGCAGCCGCGGACAGGGCTCCTACGAGCAGTACGTC. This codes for CASSRGQGSYEQYV.